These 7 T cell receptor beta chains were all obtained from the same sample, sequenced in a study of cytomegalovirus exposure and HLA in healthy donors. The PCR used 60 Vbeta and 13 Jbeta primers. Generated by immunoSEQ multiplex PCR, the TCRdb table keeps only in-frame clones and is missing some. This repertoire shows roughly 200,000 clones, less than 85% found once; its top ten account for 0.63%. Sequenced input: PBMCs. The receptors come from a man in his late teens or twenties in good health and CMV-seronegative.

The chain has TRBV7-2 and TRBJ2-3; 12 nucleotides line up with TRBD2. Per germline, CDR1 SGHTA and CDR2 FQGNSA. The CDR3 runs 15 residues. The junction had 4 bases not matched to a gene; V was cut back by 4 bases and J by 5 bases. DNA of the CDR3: TGTGCCAGCAGCTCCGGGACTAGCGGGCGAGATACGCAGTATTTT. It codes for CASSSGTSGRDTQYF.

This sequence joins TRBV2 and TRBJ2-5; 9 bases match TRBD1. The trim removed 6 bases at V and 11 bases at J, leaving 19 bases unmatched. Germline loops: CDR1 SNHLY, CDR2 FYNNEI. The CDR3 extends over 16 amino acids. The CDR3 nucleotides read TGTGCCAGCAGCGAAACCGGGACAGGGAAGGGCGCGGGGCAGTACTTC. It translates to CASSETGTGKGAGQYF.

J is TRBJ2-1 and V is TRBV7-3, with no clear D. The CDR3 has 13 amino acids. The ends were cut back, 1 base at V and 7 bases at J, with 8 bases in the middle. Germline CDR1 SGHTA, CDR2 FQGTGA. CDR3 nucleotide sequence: TGTGCCAGCAGCTTAAATTCCGTAAATGAGCAGTTCTTC. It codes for CASSLNSVNEQFF.

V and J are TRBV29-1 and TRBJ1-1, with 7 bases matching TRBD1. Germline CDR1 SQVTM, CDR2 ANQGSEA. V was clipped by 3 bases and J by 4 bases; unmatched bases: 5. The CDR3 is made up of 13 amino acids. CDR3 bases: TGCAGCGTTGACTCAACAGGGGCCACTGAAGCTTTCTTT. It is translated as CSVDSTGATEAFF.

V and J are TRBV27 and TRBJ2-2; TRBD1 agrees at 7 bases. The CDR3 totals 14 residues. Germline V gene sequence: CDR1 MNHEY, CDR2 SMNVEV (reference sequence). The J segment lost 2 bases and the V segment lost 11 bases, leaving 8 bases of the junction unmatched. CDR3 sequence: CASHRQGNTGELFF. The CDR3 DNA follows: TGTGCCTCACACCGACAGGGTAACACCGGGGAGCTGTTTTTT.

DNA for the CDR3: TGTGCCAGCAGTTACTCGGCCAGGTCCAGCGAGCAGTACTTC. It specifies CASSYSARSSEQYF. J is TRBJ2-7 and V is TRBV6-5, with D unclear. Germline lookup yields CDR1 MNHEY and CDR2 SVGAGI. The CDR3 has 14 amino acids. The V end was cut by 0 bases, the J end by 6 bases, with 12 bases between.

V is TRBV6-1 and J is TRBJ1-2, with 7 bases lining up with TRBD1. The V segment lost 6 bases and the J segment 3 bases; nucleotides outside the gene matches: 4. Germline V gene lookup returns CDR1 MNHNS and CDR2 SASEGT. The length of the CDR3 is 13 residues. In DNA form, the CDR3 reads TGTGCCAGCAGGATCGGACAGGACTATGGCTACACCTTC. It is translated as CASRIGQDYGYTF.